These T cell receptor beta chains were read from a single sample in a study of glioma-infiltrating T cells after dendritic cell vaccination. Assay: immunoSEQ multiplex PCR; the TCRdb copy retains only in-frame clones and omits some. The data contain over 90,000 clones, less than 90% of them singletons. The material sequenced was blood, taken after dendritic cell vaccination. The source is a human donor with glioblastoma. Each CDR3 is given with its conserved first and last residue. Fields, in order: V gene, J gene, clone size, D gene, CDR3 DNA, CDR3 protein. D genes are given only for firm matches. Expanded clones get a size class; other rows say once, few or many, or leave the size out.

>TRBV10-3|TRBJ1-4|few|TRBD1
TGTGCCATCAGCGGGACAGCTAATGAAAAACTGTTTTTT
CAISGTANEKLFF
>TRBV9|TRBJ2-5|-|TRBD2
TGTGCCAGCAGCGTAGCAGGTAGCGGGGCACAAGAGACCCAGTACTTC
CASSVAGSGAQETQYF
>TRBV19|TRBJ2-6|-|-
TGTGCCAGTAGTATTAGTGTCTCTGGGGCCAACGTCCTGACTTTC
CASSISVSGANVLTF
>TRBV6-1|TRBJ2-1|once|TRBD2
TGTGCCAGCAGTGAAGCTATGAGCGGGAGAGAAGGGCTAAACAATGAGCAGTTCTTC
CASSEAMSGREGLNNEQFF
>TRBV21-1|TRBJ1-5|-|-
TGTGCCAGCAGCAAAAGTAGGAGGACAGGGGGCTCTCCCCAGCATTTT
CASSKSRRTGGSPQHF
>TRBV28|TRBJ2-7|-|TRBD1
TGTGCCACAGACAGGGGGTTAAAAGCTGAGCAGTACTTC
CATDRGLKAEQYF
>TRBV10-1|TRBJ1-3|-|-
TGCGCCATTCCCACAGGCAACTCTGGAAACACCATATATTTT
CAIPTGNSGNTIYF
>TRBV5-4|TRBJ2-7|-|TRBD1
TGTGCCAGCAGCTCAGGGGGCTCCTCCTACGAGCAGTACTTC
CASSSGGSSYEQYF
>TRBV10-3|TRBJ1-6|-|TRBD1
TGTGCCATCAGTGCAGGGACAGAGAATTCACCCCTCCACTTT
CAISAGTENSPLHF
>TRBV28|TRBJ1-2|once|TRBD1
TGTGCCAGCAGTGCGCCGGGACAGGGGTCATTCGGCTACACCTTC
CASSAPGQGSFGYTF
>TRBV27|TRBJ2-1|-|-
TGTGCCAGCAGTTTTCAGGGTCAGATGGGGGCCAATGAGCAGTTCTTC
CASSFQGQMGANEQFF
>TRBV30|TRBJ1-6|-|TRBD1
TGTGCCTGGACCGGGACAGATAACTCACCCCTCCACTTT
CAWTGTDNSPLHF
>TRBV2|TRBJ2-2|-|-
TGTGCCAGCAGTGAATCCCACAGGTCCACCGGGGAGCTGTTTTTT
CASSESHRSTGELFF
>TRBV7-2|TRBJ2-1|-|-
TGTGCCAGCAGCTTAAATCGGGCAGGGTTGAATGAGCAGTTCTTC
CASSLNRAGLNEQFF
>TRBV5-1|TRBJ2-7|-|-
TGCGCCAGCAGCTTGTTCGGGGACTACGAGCAGTACTTC
CASSLFGDYEQYF
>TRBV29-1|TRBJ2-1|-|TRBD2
TGCAGCGTTACGACTAGCGGGAGCTTTGGGGAGCAGTTCTTC
CSVTTSGSFGEQFF
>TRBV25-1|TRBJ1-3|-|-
TGTGCCACCCGGGGGGGTTTCTCTGGAAACACCATATATTTT
CATRGGFSGNTIYF
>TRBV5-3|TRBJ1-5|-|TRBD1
TGTGCCAGAAGCTTGCAGAGGGGGCGATATAGCAATCAGCCCCAGCATTTT
CARSLQRGRYSNQPQHF
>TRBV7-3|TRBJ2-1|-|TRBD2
TGTGCCAGCAGCTTAACCGGGACTAGCGGCGAGCAGTTCTTC
CASSLTGTSGEQFF
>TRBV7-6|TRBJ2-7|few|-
TGTGCCAGCAGCTTAGAGCTCGGCGAGCAGTACTTC
CASSLELGEQYF
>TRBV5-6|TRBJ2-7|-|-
TGTGCCAGCAGCTCTACAGGTTCCTACGAGCAGTACTTC
CASSSTGSYEQYF
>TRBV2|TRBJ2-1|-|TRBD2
TGTGCCAGCAAAGAGGCTACTCCACCTAGCGGGGGGCTGTTCTTC
CASKEATPPSGGLFF
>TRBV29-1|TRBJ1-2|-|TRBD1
TGCAGCGTTGACTCAAGGACAGGGGACTATGGCTACACCTTC
CSVDSRTGDYGYTF
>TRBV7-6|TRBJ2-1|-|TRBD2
TGTGCCAGCAGCCCAAGGGGTAGCGGGTTCTACAATGAGCAGTTCTTC
CASSPRGSGFYNEQFF
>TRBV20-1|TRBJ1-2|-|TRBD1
TGCAGTCCTCGGACAGGCCATGGCTACACCTTC
CSPRTGHGYTF
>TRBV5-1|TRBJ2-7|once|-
TGCGCCAGCAGCTTGGAACTCCTCTACGAGCAGTACTTC
CASSLELLYEQYF
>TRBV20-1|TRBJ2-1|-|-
TGCAGTGCAGAGGGAGGAGGGAGGCCATTCTTC
CSAEGGGRPFF
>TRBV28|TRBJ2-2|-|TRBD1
TGTGCCAGCAGTTTGAAAGGACAGGGGTACACCGGGGAGCTGTTTTTT
CASSLKGQGYTGELFF
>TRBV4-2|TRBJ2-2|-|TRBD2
TGTGCCAGCACCCAACCGGGAGGGCCCCCCGGGGAGCTGTTTTTT
CASTQPGGPPGELFF
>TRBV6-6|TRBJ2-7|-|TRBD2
TGTGCCAGCAGCCTGACCAGGACTAGCGGCTACGAGCAGTACTTC
CASSLTRTSGYEQYF
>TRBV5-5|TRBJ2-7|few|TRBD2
TGTGCCAGCAGCTTGGGTCCCCGGGAGGCCGACGAGCAGTACTTC
CASSLGPREADEQYF
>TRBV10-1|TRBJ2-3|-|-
TGCGCCAGCAGTGAGGGGGCTCCGGGTGGGGATACGCAGTATTTT
CASSEGAPGGDTQYF
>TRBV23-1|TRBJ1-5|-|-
TGCGCCAGCAGTCTAAGAAAGTGCGGGTTTCGGTTGAATCAGCCCCAGCATTTT
CASSLRKCGFRLNQPQHF
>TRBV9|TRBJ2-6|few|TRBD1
TGTGCCAGCAGCCCAGAGGAGGGGACAGGGGGCTTCACGAGCTCTGGGGCCAACGTCCTGACTTTC
CASSPEEGTGGFTSSGANVLTF
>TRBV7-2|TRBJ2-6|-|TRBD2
TGTGCCAGCAGCGTTTCTAGCGGGAGGGCTGCTGGGGCCAACGTCCTGACTTTC
CASSVSSGRAAGANVLTF
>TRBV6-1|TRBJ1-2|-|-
TGTGCCAGCAGTGATACAGGGAACTATGGCTACACCTTC
CASSDTGNYGYTF
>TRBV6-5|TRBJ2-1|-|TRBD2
TGTGCCAGCAGTTACTTCCCGGGACTAGCGGGGGAAGAGCAGTTCTTC
CASSYFPGLAGEEQFF
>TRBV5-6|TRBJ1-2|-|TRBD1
TGTGCCAGCACCCCGGGGGACAGCAGATCCTATGGCTACACCTTC
CASTPGDSRSYGYTF
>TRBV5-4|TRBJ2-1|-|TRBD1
TGTGCCAGCAGCTCTGGACAGGGTTCCTACAATGAGCAGTTCTTC
CASSSGQGSYNEQFF
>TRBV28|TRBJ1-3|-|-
TGTGCCAGCAGTGTCTACTCGTCCGGAAACACCATATATTTT
CASSVYSSGNTIYF
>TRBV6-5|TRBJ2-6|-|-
TGTGCCAGCAGGGCGACACACTCTGGGGCCAACGTCCTGACTTTC
CASRATHSGANVLTF
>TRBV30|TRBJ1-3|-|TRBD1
TGTGCCTGGAGTAGACAGGGGACGGCGGGAAACACCATATATTTT
CAWSRQGTAGNTIYF
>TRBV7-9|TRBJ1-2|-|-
TGTGCCAGCAGCTTAGGGACAGTAAACTATGGCTACACCTTC
CASSLGTVNYGYTF